This is a list of T cell receptor beta chains from one sample in a study of blood T cell repertoires in COVID-19. Sequencing used immunoSEQ multiplex PCR; TCRdb keeps in-frame clones, though not all of them. The sample includes approximately 25,000 clones, approximately 77% of them seen just once. Material for sequencing was peripheral blood. The receptors derive from a man of 80 years or more with active or convalescent COVID-19. Each CDR3 is given without its conserved first and last residue. The D gene is left open where the match is weak.

d_gene,v_gene,CDR3aa
-,TRBV6-5,ASSSYTEAF
TRBD2,TRBV9,ASSVALAGAYNEQF
-,TRBV6-2/TRBV6-3,ASSYGQGSNSPLH
TRBD1,TRBV9,ASNGGQGYTDTQY
TRBD1,TRBV14,ASSRDRGYGYT
-,TRBV18,ASSPRREVGDGYT
-,TRBV18,ASSRSLEDEKLF
-,TRBV28,ASTGHYYGYT
TRBD2,TRBV6-5,ASSSGLAAEQY
-,TRBV5-1,ASRPDRSHDNEQF
-,TRBV5-5,ASSLVREVGRNTIY
TRBD2,TRBV29-1,SVEALAGTGELF
-,TRBV5-8,ASSLLWGGRDEQF
-,TRBV10-3,AISGATNEKLF
-,TRBV5-4,ASSFRVMDTEAF
-,TRBV7-6,ASSSQGWGTNTGELF
-,TRBV6-5,ASRTYGIVVGYT
TRBD2,TRBV7-9,ASSLTSGGAVANEQF
-,TRBV6-2/TRBV6-3,ASSWTWEGQPQH
TRBD2,TRBV11-2,ASSARGGSADTQY
TRBD2,TRBV4-1,ASSRGSGGANTGELF
-,TRBV5-6,ASSLDENSSYEQY
TRBD1,TRBV28,ASSLPGTGSYEQY
-,TRBV18,ASSPLLGGLNTEAF
-,TRBV27,ASSLRARGNSPLH
TRBD2,TRBV9,ASSLTSGGYEQY
-,TRBV28,ASSFVSGTVYTEAF
-,TRBV4-3,ASSQDGWTTSTDTQY
TRBD1,TRBV25-1,ARDRDRRETQY
TRBD1,TRBV27,ASSLRQGVGSEQY
-,TRBV11-2,ASSPLWIRAQY
TRBD1,TRBV2,ASRTGDYGYT
-,TRBV27,ASSLSGGGNGYT
-,TRBV29-1,SVEAQGSETQY
TRBD2,TRBV2,ASALAGVFNEQF
-,TRBV24-1,ATSDSRPGYNEQF
TRBD1,TRBV2,ASSELGQGNNEQF
-,TRBV4-3,ASSQDILYEQY
-,TRBV7-7,ASSLRQPGNPPCNQPQH
-,TRBV18,ASSPRQSGTDTQY
-,TRBV5-4,ASSLTENYGYT